This T cell receptor (beta chain) came from a study of cytomegalovirus exposure and HLA in healthy donors. Points on this clone: The antigen is unknown.

Germline CDR1 MGHRA, CDR2 YSYEKL. V gave up 3 bases and J gave up 0 bases, with 5 bases separating them. The CDR3 totals 14 residues. Study-wide results and limits: Most TCR sequences showed up rarely, but some public TCRs showed up in many donors. Cytomegalovirus-associated TCR beta chains were listed, numbering 150 to 200. Subsequent analysis showed first-cohort TCR clusters tending to co-occur in more than 95 validation repertoires.

Sequencing was performed with immunoSEQ multiplex PCR; in TCRdb, only in-frame clones are kept and a portion is missing. The sample yields 120,000 or so clones, more than 70% seen once. The sample comprised PBMCs. The J gene is TRBJ2-2, the V gene TRBV4-1; D is unclear. This clonotype originated in a woman between 18 and 30 years old in good health and CMV-seronegative. DNA of the CDR3: TGCGCCAGCAGCCAGGGCTCGAACACCGGGGAGCTGTTTTTT. Translating it yields CASSQGSNTGELFF.